A selection of T cell receptor beta chains follows, all from one sample in a study of cytotoxic CD8 clonotypes in ibrutinib-treated CLL. Libraries were prepared by immunoSEQ multiplex PCR; TCRdb keeps only in-frame clonotypes and omits some of them. The table includes roughly 330,000 clones, 67% detected once. Sequencing used PBMCs, obtained after 36 months of ibrutinib treatment. Receptor source: a human donor with chronic lymphocytic leukemia. Each CDR3 is given with its conserved first and last residue. A D gene is named only where the DNA matches it firmly. Size values are once, few and many counts, or a class for expanded clones, and some rows have none.

D: -
size: -
V: TRBV7-2
length: 11
J: TRBJ2-5
DNA: TGTGCCATCCCGGGTCGGGAGACCCAGTACTTC
CDR3: CAIPGRETQYF

D: -
size: -
V: TRBV9
length: 12
J: TRBJ1-2
DNA: TGTGCCAGCAGCGTATCTAACTATGGCTACACCTTC
CDR3: CASSVSNYGYTF

D: -
size: -
V: TRBV11-3
length: 13
J: TRBJ2-7
DNA: TGTGCCAGCAGCTCACAGGGATGGAACGAGCAGTACTTC
CDR3: CASSSQGWNEQYF

D: -
size: -
V: TRBV7-6
length: 17
J: TRBJ1-1
DNA: TGTGCCAGCAGCCAAAACCGGGACGGACCAATGGTTACTGAAGCTTTCTTT
CDR3: CASSQNRDGPMVTEAFF

D: -
size: -
V: TRBV5-1
length: 13
J: TRBJ2-5
DNA: TGCGCCAGCAGCCGTCTTTGGGGGGAGACCCAGTACTTC
CDR3: CASSRLWGETQYF

D: TRBD2
size: -
V: TRBV2
length: 14
J: TRBJ2-7
DNA: TGTGCCAGCAGTGATTTAGCGGGAGGGTACGAGCAGTACTTC
CDR3: CASSDLAGGYEQYF

D: TRBD1
size: -
V: TRBV27
length: 13
J: TRBJ1-2
DNA: TGTGCCAGCAGTTTAAAGGGGGCTTATGGCTACACCTTC
CDR3: CASSLKGAYGYTF

D: -
size: -
V: TRBV19
length: 14
J: TRBJ1-5
DNA: TGTGCCAGTCTGCAGAGGCAGGGAGGGCAGCCCCAGCATTTT
CDR3: CASLQRQGGQPQHF

D: TRBD1
size: -
V: TRBV5-6
length: 13
J: TRBJ2-1
DNA: TGTGCCAGCAGACAGGGGGTTAACAATGAGCAGTTCTTC
CDR3: CASRQGVNNEQFF

D: -
size: few
V: TRBV18
length: 13
J: TRBJ1-1
DNA: TGTGCCAGCTCACCAATGGGCCCCACTGAAGCTTTCTTT
CDR3: CASSPMGPTEAFF

D: -
size: -
V: TRBV6-5
length: 14
J: TRBJ2-3
DNA: TGTGCCAGCAGTTATGGGCAGAGCACAGATACGCAGTATTTT
CDR3: CASSYGQSTDTQYF

D: TRBD2
size: -
V: TRBV27
length: 15
J: TRBJ2-3
DNA: TGTGCCAGCAGTTCTAGCGGGGGGTCCCCAGATACGCAGTATTTT
CDR3: CASSSSGGSPDTQYF

D: TRBD2
size: once
V: TRBV29-1
length: 16
J: TRBJ2-3
DNA: TGCAGCGTTGTTGGTATGTCTAGCGGGAGTCCAGATACGCAGTATTTT
CDR3: CSVVGMSSGSPDTQYF

D: -
size: -
V: TRBV5-4
length: 14
J: TRBJ2-7
DNA: TGTGCCAGCAGCTCCAACAGGTATACCTACGAGCAGTACTTC
CDR3: CASSSNRYTYEQYF

D: -
size: -
V: TRBV23-1
length: 14
J: TRBJ1-2
DNA: TGCGCCAGCAGTCAATCGGAACAGGCCTATGGCTACACCTTC
CDR3: CASSQSEQAYGYTF

D: -
size: -
V: TRBV19
length: 17
J: TRBJ2-7
DNA: TGTGCCAGTAGTCGAACCGCCTACCAAGGGCGTACGAGCGAGCAGTACTTC
CDR3: CASSRTAYQGRTSEQYF

D: -
size: -
V: TRBV5-1
length: 14
J: TRBJ2-7
DNA: TGCGCCAGCAGTCCGGCCGGTCAGGGCTACGAGCAGTACTTC
CDR3: CASSPAGQGYEQYF

D: -
size: -
V: TRBV4-1
length: 13
J: TRBJ1-5
DNA: TGCGCCAGCAGCCAAGATCGTGGACAGCCCCAGCATTTT
CDR3: CASSQDRGQPQHF

D: TRBD2
size: once
V: TRBV29-1
length: 17
J: TRBJ2-5
DNA: TGCAGCGTCCCCAAATTAGCGGGAGGGCCAAAGGGGGAGACCCAGTACTTC
CDR3: CSVPKLAGGPKGETQYF

D: -
size: -
V: TRBV7-6
length: 14
J: TRBJ2-7
DNA: TGTGCCAGCAGCCCAGTGGACTTCTTAGGCGAGCAGTACTTC
CDR3: CASSPVDFLGEQYF

D: TRBD1
size: -
V: TRBV7-7
length: 13
J: TRBJ2-7
DNA: TGTGCCAGCAGTCCCACTACAGGGGACGAGCAGTACTTC
CDR3: CASSPTTGDEQYF

D: TRBD1
size: -
V: TRBV18
length: 16
J: TRBJ1-5
DNA: TGTGCCAGCTCACTCGGACAGGTCATATCGGAACAGCCCCAGCATTTT
CDR3: CASSLGQVISEQPQHF